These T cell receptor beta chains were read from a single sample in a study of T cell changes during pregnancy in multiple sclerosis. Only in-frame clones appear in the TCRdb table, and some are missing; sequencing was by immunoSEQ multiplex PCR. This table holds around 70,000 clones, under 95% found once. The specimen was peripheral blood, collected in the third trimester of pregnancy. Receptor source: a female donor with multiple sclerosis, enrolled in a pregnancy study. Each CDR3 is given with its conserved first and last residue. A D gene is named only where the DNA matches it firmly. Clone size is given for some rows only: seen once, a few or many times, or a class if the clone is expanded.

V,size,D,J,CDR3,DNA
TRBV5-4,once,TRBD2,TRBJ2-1,CASSSSGVDEQFF,TGTGCCAGCAGCTCCAGCGGGGTGGATGAGCAGTTCTTC
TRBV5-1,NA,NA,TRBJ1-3,CASSLAEGQGNTIYF,TGCGCCAGCAGCTTGGCCGAAGGACAGGGAAACACCATATATTTT
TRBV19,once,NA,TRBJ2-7,CASTQQGSNEQYF,TGTGCCAGTACTCAACAGGGCTCCAACGAGCAGTACTTC
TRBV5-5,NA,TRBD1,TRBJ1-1,CASSPTLRQGAAAFF,TGTGCCAGCAGCCCAACCTTAAGACAGGGGGCTGCGGCTTTCTTT
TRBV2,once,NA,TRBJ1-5,CASTRTVNQPQHF,TGTGCCAGCACGAGGACAGTCAATCAGCCCCAGCATTTT
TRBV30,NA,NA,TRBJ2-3,CATGKLWVDTQYF,TGTGCTACAGGGAAGTTATGGGTAGATACGCAGTATTTT
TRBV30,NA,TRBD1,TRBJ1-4,CAWRGPDRGKLFF,TGTGCCTGGAGGGGTCCGGACAGGGGAAAACTGTTTTTT
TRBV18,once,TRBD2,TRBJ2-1,CASSVAGGPYNEQFF,TGTGCCAGCTCAGTAGCGGGGGGGCCCTACAATGAGCAGTTCTTC
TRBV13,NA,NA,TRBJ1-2,CASRGQETVGGYTF,TGTGCCAGCAGGGGGCAGGAGACTGTGGGTGGCTACACCTTC
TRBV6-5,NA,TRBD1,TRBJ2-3,CASSFDRGTDTQYF,TGTGCCAGCAGCTTCGACAGGGGAACAGATACGCAGTATTTT
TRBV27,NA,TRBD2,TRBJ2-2,CASSNRLGLALPGELFF,TGTGCCAGCAGTAACCGGCTGGGACTAGCTCTTCCCGGGGAGCTGTTTTTT
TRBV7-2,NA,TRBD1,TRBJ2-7,CASSLASTGGYEQYF,TGTGCCAGCAGCTTAGCTTCGACAGGGGGTTACGAGCAGTACTTC
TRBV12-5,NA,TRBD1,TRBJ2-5,CASGYRGGETQYF,TGTGCTAGTGGTTACAGGGGTGGCGAGACCCAGTACTTC
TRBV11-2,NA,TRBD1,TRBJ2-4,CASSSTGTGGDQYF,TGTGCCAGCAGCTCCACCGGGACAGGCGGGGATCAGTACTTC
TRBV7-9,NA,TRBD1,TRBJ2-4,CASSFPDRAPNIQYF,TGTGCCAGCAGCTTCCCGGACAGGGCCCCAAACATTCAGTACTTC
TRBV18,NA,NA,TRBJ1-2,CASSPRQEDGYTF,TGTGCCAGCTCACCAAGACAGGAGGATGGCTACACCTTC
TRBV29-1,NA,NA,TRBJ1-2,CSVTTFSRAYGYTF,TGCAGCGTGACGACATTCTCACGAGCCTATGGCTACACCTTC
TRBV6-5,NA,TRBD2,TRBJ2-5,CASSYSGGGKETQYF,TGTGCCAGCAGTTACAGCGGGGGGGGAAAAGAGACCCAGTACTTC
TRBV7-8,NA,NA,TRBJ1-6,CASSLQGSIQWSPLHF,TGTGCCAGCAGCTTACAGGGTTCGATCCAGTGGTCACCCCTCCACTTT
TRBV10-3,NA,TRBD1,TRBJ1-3,CAISGGQRNSGNTIYF,TGTGCCATCAGTGGGGGACAGCGCAACTCTGGAAACACCATATATTTT
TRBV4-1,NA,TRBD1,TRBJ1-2,CASSQALGQGAYGYTF,TGCGCCAGCAGCCAAGCCCTGGGACAGGGGGCATATGGCTACACCTTC
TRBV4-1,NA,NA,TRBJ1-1,CASSQEPRSGGTEAFF,TGCGCCAGCAGCCAAGAGCCGAGGTCTGGCGGCACTGAAGCTTTCTTT
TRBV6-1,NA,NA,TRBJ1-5,CASSEIGGSQPQHF,TGTGCCAGCAGTGAGATCGGGGGGAGTCAGCCCCAGCATTTT
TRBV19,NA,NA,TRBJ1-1,CASSIIGVRGGYDTEAFF,TGTGCCAGTAGTATTATTGGGGTGAGGGGAGGCTATGACACTGAAGCTTTCTTT
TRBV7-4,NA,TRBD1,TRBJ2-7,CASSLDLGTGGTYEQYF,TGTGCCAGCAGCTTAGATCTTGGGACAGGGGGCACCTACGAGCAGTACTTC
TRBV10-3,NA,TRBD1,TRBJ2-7,CAISLFAQGALDEQYF,TGTGCCATCAGCCTATTCGCACAGGGGGCGCTTGACGAGCAGTACTTC
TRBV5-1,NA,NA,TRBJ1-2,CASSLGGGSDYGYTF,TGCGCCAGCAGCTTGGGCGGGGGCTCGGACTATGGCTACACCTTC
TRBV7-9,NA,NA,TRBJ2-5,CASSLAAGETQYF,TGTGCCAGCAGCTTAGCTGCCGGGGAGACCCAGTACTTC
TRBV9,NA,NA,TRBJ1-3,CASSTLPWTVSGNTIYF,TGTGCCAGCAGCACTCTTCCCTGGACAGTCTCTGGAAACACCATATATTTT
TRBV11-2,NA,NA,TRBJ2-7,CASTVVTGGYEQYF,TGTGCCAGCACCGTAGTGACCGGGGGCTACGAGCAGTACTTC
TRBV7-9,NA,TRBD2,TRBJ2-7,CASSLSGGAVYEQYF,TGTGCCAGCAGCCTTAGCGGGGGGGCGGTCTACGAGCAGTACTTC
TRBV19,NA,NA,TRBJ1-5,CASSIAPLPNQPQHF,TGTGCCAGTAGTATAGCCCCTCTCCCCAATCAGCCCCAGCATTTT
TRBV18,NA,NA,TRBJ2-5,CASSPDIQETQYF,TGTGCCAGCTCCCCGGACATCCAAGAGACCCAGTACTTC
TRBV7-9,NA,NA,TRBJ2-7,CASSFNGGYDEQYF,TGTGCCAGCAGCTTCAATGGGGGGTACGACGAGCAGTACTTC
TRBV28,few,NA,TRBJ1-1,CASSLNMNTEAFF,TGTGCCAGCAGTTTAAACATGAACACTGAAGCTTTCTTT
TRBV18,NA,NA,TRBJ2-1,CASSPDRSSYNEQFF,TGTGCCAGCTCCCCGGACAGAAGCTCCTACAATGAGCAGTTCTTC
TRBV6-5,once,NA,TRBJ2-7,CASSYTGSHEQYF,TGTGCCAGCAGTTATACAGGGTCCCACGAGCAGTACTTC
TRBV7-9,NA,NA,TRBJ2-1,CASSLGGNTYNEQFF,TGTGCCAGCAGCCTCGGTGGTAATACCTACAATGAGCAGTTCTTC
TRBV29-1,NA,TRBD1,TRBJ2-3,CSVDLRDRASTDTQYF,TGCAGCGTTGACCTCCGGGACAGGGCTAGCACAGATACGCAGTATTTT
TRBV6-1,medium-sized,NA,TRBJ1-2,CASSPLGGTSNGYTF,TGTGCCAGCAGCCCCCTGGGGGGGACCTCTAATGGCTACACCTTC
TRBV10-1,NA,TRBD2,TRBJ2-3,CASSERPAGGTDTQYF,TGCGCCAGCAGTGAGCGGCCAGCGGGGGGCACAGATACGCAGTATTTT
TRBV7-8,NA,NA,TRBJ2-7,CASSLTYRDREQYF,TGTGCCAGCAGCTTAACCTACAGGGATCGCGAGCAGTACTTC
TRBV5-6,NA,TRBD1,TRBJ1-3,CASSLITGTGRNTIYF,TGTGCCAGCAGCTTGATCACCGGGACAGGGAGGAACACCATATATTTT
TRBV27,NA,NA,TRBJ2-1,CASRLGPNEQFF,TGTGCCAGCCGTCTAGGCCCTAATGAGCAGTTCTTC
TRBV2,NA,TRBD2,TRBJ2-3,CASSIAGDFTDTQYF,TGTGCCAGCAGTATAGCGGGGGATTTCACAGATACGCAGTATTTT
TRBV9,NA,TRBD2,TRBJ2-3,CASSVGSGGAADTQYF,TGTGCCAGCAGCGTAGGTAGCGGGGGGGCCGCAGATACGCAGTATTTT
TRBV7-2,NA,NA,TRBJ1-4,CASSTDGVRGREKLFF,TGTGCCAGCAGCACCGACGGGGTTCGGGGGAGAGAAAAACTGTTTTTT
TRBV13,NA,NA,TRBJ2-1,CASSLSMGPAYNEQFF,TGTGCCAGCAGCTTATCAATGGGGCCCGCTTACAATGAGCAGTTCTTC
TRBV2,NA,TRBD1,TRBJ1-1,CASKLQGALAWDFF,TGTGCCAGCAAACTCCAGGGGGCGCTTGCCTGGGATTTCTTT
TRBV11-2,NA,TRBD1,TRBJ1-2,CASSLDFGQAGRGYTF,TGTGCCAGCAGCTTAGATTTCGGACAGGCCGGCCGTGGCTACACCTTC
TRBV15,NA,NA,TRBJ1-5,CATSLDSYWPQHF,TGTGCCACCAGTTTGGACAGTTATTGGCCCCAGCATTTT